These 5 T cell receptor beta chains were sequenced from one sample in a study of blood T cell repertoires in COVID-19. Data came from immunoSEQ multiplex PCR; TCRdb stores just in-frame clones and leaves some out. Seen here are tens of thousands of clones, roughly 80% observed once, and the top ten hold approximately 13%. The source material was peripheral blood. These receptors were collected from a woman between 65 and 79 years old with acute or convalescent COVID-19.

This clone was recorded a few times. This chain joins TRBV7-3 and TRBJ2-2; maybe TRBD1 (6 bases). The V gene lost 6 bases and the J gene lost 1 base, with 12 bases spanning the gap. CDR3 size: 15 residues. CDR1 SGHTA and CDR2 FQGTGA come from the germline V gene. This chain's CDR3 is CASRSGTQNTGELFF. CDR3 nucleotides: TGTGCCAGCAGGTCCGGGACACAGAACACCGGGGAGCTGTTTTTT.

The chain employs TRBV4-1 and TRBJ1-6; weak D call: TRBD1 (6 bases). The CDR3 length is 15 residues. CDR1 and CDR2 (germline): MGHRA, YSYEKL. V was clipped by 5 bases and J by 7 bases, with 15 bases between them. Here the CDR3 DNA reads TGCGCCAGCAGCTTAACCGGGACACCAAATTCACCCCTCCACTTT. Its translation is CASSLTGTPNSPLHF.

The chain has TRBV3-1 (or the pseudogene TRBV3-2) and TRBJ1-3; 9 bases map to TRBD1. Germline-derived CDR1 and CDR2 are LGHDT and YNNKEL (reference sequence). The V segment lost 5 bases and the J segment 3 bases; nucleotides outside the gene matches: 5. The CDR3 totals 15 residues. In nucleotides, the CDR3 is TGTGCCAGCAGCTTTCCGGGACAGGGTGGAAACACCATATATTTT. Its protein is CASSFPGQGGNTIYF.

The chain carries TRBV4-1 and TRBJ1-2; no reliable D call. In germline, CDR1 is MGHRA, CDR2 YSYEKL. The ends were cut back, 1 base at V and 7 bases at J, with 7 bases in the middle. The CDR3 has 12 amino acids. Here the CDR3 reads CASSQGATGYTF. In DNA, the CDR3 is TGCGCCAGCAGCCAAGGGGCTACTGGCTACACCTTC.

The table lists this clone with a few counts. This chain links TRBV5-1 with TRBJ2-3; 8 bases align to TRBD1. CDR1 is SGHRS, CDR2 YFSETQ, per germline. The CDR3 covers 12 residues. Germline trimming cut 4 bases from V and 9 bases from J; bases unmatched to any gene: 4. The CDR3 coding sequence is TGCGCCAGCAGCCAGCGACAGGGGACGCAGTATTTT. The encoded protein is CASSQRQGTQYF.